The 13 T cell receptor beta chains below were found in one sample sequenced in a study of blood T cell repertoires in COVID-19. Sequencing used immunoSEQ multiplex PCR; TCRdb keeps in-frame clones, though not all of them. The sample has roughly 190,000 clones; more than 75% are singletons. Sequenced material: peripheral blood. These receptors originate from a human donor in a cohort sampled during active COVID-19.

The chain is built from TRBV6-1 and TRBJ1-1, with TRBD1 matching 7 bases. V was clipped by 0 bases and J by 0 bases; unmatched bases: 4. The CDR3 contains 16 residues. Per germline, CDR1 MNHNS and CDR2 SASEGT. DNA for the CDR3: TGTGCCAGCAGTGAAGCGACTACAGGGGTGAACACTGAAGCTTTCTTT. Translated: CASSEATTGVNTEAFF.

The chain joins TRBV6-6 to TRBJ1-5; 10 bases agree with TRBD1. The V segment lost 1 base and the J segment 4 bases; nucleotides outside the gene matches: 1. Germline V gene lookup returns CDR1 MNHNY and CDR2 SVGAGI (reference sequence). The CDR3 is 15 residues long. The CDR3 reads CASSYLGQGNQPQHF. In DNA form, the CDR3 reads TGTGCCAGCAGTTACTTGGGACAGGGGAATCAGCCCCAGCATTTT.

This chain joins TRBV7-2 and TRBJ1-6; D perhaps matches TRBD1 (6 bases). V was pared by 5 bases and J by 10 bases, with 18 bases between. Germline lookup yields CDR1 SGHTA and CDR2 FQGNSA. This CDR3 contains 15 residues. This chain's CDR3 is CASSPLDSAVSPLHF. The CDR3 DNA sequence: TGTGCCAGCAGCCCCCTGGACAGCGCTGTATCACCCCTCCACTTT.

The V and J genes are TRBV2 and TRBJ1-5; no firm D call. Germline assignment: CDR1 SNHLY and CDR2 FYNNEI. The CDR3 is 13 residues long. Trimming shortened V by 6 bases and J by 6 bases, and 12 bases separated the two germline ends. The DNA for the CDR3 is TGTGCCAGCAGCGCAGGTCTGTTTCAGCCCCAGCATTTT. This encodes CASSAGLFQPQHF.

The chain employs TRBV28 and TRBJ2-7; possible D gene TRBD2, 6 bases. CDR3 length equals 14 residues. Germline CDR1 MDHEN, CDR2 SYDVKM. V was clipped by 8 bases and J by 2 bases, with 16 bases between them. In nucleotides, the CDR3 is TGTGCCAGCCAGCTGGGAGGCCTTACCTACGAGCAGTACTTC. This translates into CASQLGGLTYEQYF. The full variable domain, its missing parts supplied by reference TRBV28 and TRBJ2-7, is DVKVTQSSRYLVKRTGEKVFLECVQDMDHENMFWYRQDPGLGLRLIYFSYDVKMKEKGDIPEGYSVSREKKERFSLILESASTNQTSMYLCASQLGGLTYEQYFGPGTRLTVT.

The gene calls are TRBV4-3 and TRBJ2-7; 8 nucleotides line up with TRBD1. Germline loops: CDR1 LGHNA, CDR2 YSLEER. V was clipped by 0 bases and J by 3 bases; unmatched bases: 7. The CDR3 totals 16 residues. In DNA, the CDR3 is TGCGCCAGCAGCCAAGACTGGACAGGGACGTACTACGAGCAGTACTTC. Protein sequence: CASSQDWTGTYYEQYF.

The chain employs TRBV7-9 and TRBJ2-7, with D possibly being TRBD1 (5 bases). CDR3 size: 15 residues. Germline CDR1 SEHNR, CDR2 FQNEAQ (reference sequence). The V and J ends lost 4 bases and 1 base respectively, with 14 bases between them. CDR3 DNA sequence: TGTGCCAGCAGCTCTCAGGGCATTGGTTCCTACGAGCAGTACTTC. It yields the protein CASSSQGIGSYEQYF.

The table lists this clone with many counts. Here the CDR3 reads CASSLGERNQQFF. CDR3 in DNA: TGTGCCAGCAGCTTAGGGGAGCGAAACCAGCAGTTCTTC. This chain links TRBV11-3 with TRBJ2-1; D perhaps matches TRBD2 (5 bases). CDR1 is SGHNT, CDR2 YENEEA, per germline. The CDR3 extends over 13 amino acids. Trimming stripped 1 base from V and 11 bases from J, with 12 bases between.

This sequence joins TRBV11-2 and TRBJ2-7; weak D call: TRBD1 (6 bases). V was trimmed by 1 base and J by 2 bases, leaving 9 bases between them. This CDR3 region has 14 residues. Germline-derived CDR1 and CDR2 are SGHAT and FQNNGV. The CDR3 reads CASSLGTVTYEQYF. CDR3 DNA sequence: TGTGCCAGCAGCTTAGGGACAGTCACCTACGAGCAGTACTTC.

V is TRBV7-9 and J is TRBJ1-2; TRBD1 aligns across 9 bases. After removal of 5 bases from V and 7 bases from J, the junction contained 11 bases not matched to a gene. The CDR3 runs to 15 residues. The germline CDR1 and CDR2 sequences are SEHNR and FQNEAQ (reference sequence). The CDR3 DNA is TGTGCCAGCAGCGTGCTTCGGGACAGGGACTCTGGCTACACCTTC. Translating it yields CASSVLRDRDSGYTF.

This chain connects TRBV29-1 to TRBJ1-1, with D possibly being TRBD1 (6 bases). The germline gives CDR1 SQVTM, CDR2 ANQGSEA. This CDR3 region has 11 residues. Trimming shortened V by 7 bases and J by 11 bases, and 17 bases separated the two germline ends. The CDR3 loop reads CSAISDSRAFF. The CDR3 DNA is TGCAGCGCCATATCGGACAGCCGCGCTTTCTTT.

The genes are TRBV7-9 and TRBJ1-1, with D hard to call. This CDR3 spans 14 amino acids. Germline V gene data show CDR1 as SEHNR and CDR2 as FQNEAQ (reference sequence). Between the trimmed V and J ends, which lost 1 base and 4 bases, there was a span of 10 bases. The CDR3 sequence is CASSLVGRSTEAFF. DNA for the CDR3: TGTGCCAGCAGCTTAGTGGGCAGGTCCACTGAAGCTTTCTTT.

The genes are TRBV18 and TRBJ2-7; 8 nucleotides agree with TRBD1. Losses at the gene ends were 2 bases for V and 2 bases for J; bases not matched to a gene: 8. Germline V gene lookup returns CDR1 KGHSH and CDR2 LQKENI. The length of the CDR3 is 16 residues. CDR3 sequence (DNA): TGTGCCAGCTCACCAGGTGCAGGGGGCCTACCCTACGAGCAGTACTTC. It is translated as CASSPGAGGLPYEQYF.